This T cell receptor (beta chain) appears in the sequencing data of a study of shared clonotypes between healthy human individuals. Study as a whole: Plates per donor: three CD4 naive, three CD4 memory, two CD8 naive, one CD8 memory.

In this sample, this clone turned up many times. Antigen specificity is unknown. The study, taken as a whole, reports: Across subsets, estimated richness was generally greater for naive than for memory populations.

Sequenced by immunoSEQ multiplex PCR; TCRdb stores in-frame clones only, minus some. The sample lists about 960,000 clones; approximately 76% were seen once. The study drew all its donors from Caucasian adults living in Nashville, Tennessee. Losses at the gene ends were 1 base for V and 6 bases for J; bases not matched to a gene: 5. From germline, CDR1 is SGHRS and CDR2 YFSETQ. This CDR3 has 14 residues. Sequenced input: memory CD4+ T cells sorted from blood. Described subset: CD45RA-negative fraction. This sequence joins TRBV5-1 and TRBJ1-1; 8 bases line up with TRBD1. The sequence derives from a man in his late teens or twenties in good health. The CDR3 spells CASSLSQGVAEAFF. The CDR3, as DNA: TGCGCCAGCAGCTTGTCACAGGGGGTGGCTGAAGCTTTCTTT.